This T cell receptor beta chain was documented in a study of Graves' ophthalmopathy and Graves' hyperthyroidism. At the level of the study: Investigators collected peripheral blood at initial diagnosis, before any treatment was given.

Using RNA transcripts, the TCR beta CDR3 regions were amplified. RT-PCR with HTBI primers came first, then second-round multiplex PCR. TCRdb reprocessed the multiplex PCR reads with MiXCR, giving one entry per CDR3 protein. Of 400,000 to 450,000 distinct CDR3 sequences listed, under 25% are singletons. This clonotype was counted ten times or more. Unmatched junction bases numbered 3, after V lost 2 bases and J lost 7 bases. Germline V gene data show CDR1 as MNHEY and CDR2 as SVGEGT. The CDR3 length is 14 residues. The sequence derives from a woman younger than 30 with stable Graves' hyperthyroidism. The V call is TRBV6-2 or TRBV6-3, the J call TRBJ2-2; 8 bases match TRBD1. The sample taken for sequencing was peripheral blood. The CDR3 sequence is CASSYLTGDGELFF. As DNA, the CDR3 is TGTGCCAGCAGTTACCTGACAGGGGACGGGGAGCTGTTTTTT.